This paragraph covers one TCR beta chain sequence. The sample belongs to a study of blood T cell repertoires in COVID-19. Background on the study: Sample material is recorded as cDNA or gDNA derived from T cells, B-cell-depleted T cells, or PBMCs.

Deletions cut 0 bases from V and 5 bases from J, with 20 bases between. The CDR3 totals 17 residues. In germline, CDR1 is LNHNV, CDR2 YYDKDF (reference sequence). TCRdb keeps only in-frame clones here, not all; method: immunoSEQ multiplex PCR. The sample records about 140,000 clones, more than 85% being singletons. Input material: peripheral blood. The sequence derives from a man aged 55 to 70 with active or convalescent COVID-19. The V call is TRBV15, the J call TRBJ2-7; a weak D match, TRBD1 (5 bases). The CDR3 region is CATSREGRPTAVDEQYF. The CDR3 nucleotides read TGTGCCACCAGCAGAGAGGGGCGACCTACCGCGGTAGACGAGCAGTACTTC.